These T cell receptor beta chains were read from a single sample in a study of blood T cell repertoires in COVID-19. Sequencing was performed with immunoSEQ multiplex PCR; in TCRdb, only in-frame clones are kept and a portion is missing. The sample contains approximately 240,000 clones, approximately 85% of which appear only once. The specimen was peripheral blood. Every receptor here comes from a middle-aged man with acute or convalescent COVID-19. Each CDR3 is given with its conserved first and last residue. Fields, in order: J gene, V gene, clone size, CDR3 protein. Some rows mark clone size as missing; the rest say once, few, many or name a class of expanded clone.

>TRBJ2-1|TRBV24-1|NA
CATSVGPGQGIFGEQFF
>TRBJ1-5|TRBV6-5|few
CASRTGSNNQPQHF
>TRBJ2-1|TRBV10-2|NA
CASRSGGGDYNEQFF
>TRBJ1-6|TRBV9|NA
CASSVRTGGTDNSPLHF
>TRBJ1-6|TRBV2|NA
CASSGGLYSPLHF
>TRBJ2-5|TRBV18|NA
CASSPPSYQETQYF
>TRBJ1-1|TRBV5-4|NA
CASSVTGSYIEAFF
>TRBJ2-7|TRBV12-3/TRBV12-4|NA
CASTRTSGEQYF
>TRBJ1-6|TRBV6-5|NA
CASSYSRSLGASPLHF
>TRBJ1-5|TRBV9|NA
CASSASGYQPQHF
>TRBJ1-6|TRBV7-2|NA
CASSLPGGGNSPLHF
>TRBJ2-5|TRBV10-1|NA
CASSPTSGTQETQYF
>TRBJ1-5|TRBV7-2|NA
CASSLGLHGNQPQHF
>TRBJ2-5|TRBV9|NA
CASSVVTGPHGTQYF
>TRBJ1-5|TRBV30|NA
CAWSARRQPQHF
>TRBJ1-1|TRBV7-3|NA
CASSLEGSTEAFF
>TRBJ1-5|TRBV6-1|NA
CASSGRGMAGNQPQHF